The clone carrying this T cell receptor beta chain was picked up a small number of times. Its antigen is currently unknown. The data belong to a study of a mutant IDH1 vaccine in newly diagnosed glioma. Whole-study results and caveats: No link was apparently found between pseudoprogression and changes in top peripheral T cell clonotypes. Vaccination elicited immune responses in around 92% of patients.

Indicated time point: week 11, during vaccination. Each dose of the vaccine consisted of 300 ug of mutant IDH1 20-mer peptide, with topical imiquimod. New WHO grade 3 or 4 astrocytomas that were IDH1-mutant and ATRX-lost occurred in the donors. Data came from immunoSEQ multiplex PCR; TCRdb stores just in-frame clones and leaves some out. The repertoire includes some 23,000 clones, roughly two thirds of them detected once, and 8% to 13% sits in the top ten. Germline assignment: CDR1 SGHTS and CDR2 YDEGEE. This CDR3 has 12 residues. Trimming took 5 bases from V and 3 from J, leaving 8 bases between them.

The V gene is TRBV5-8, the J gene TRBJ1-1; no clear D gene. This TCR derives from a man between 18 and 29 years old with glioma. Some clones in this sample may be carry-over from other donors' samples. The sequenced sample was peripheral blood mononuclear cells (PBMCs), obtained from a glioma patient whose treatment included an IDH1 peptide vaccine. CDR3 nucleotide sequence: TGTGCCAGCAGACGACCCTACACTGAAGCTTTCTTT. It translates to CASRRPYTEAFF.